The 26 T cell receptor beta chains reported below all come from one sample, sequenced in a study of T cells after yellow fever vaccination. TCRdb ran MiXCR on the 5' RACE reads and lists one entry per CDR3 protein. The table includes hundreds of thousands of distinct CDR3 sequences, about an eighth detected once. The sample in question was CD4+ T cells sorted from PBMCs, obtained 15 days after the yellow fever booster vaccination. All receptors come from a man between 18 and 29 years old who received the YFV17D yellow fever vaccine.

This chain joins TRBV3-1 and TRBJ2-7; weak D call: TRBD1 (6 bases). V was clipped by 1 base and J by 5 bases, with 12 bases between them. This CDR3 has 14 residues. Germline CDR1 and CDR2: LGHDT and YNNKEL (reference sequence). The CDR3 protein is CASSQGSRGDEQYF. The CDR3 nucleotides are TGTGCCAGCAGCCAAGGAAGCAGGGGAGACGAGCAGTACTTC.

To note about this clonotype: As the CDR3 is not closed by the conserved phenylalanine or tryptophan, this likely results from a read error. V usage is TRBV4-3 and J usage is TRBJ2-3, with a weak D call TRBD1 (6 bases). Trimming pared 1 base from V and 5 bases from J, leaving 13 bases between. This CDR3 has 15 residues. Germline CDR1 is LGHNA and CDR2 is YSLEER. The CDR3 spells CASSQVAVTGDTQYI. The CDR3 coding sequence is TGCGCCAGCAGCCAAGTGGCCGTGACAGGAGATACGCAGTATATT.

The chain uses TRBV12-3 or TRBV12-4 and TRBJ2-3, with 11 bases identical to TRBD2. This CDR3 spans 14 amino acids. With V trimmed by 6 bases and J by 6 bases, 5 bases remained unmatched. CDR3 in DNA: TGTGCCAGCAGGCTAGCGGGGGGTACGGATACGCAGTATTTT. The encoded protein is CASRLAGGTDTQYF.

Ten or more counts support this clonotype. V and J are TRBV10-3 and TRBJ2-1, with D perhaps matching TRBD2 (6 bases). The V gene's germline CDR1 is ENHRY and CDR2 SYGVKD. The CDR3 has 14 amino acids. The ends were cut back, 6 bases at V and 7 bases at J, with 16 bases in the middle. CDR3 nucleotides: TGTGCCATCAGCCGGGGACTTTTCGGGAATGAGCAGTTCTTC. Amino acids: CAISRGLFGNEQFF.

This rearrangement joins TRBV19 to TRBJ2-3; 10 bases line up with TRBD2. The germline gives CDR1 LNHDA, CDR2 SQIVND (reference sequence). This CDR3 is built from 14 residues. The V gene end was trimmed by 9 bases and the J gene end by 6 bases; junction bases not matched to a gene: 9. The CDR3 spells CASRKRGGLDTQYF. CDR3 coding DNA: TGTGCCAGCCGAAAGCGGGGGGGCCTGGATACGCAGTATTTT.

The CDR3: CASSYKRGSIRETQYF. The CDR3 nucleotides are TGTGCCAGCAGTTATAAGAGGGGTAGTATAAGAGAGACCCAGTACTTC. The rearrangement uses TRBV6-6 and TRBJ2-5; D tentatively reads TRBD1 or TRBD2 (5 bases each). Germline loops: CDR1 MNHNY, CDR2 SVGAGI (reference sequence). Trimming took 3 bases from V and 4 from J, leaving 18 bases between them. CDR3 size: 16 residues.

This clonotype turned up a few times. The chain has TRBV10-3 and TRBJ1-1; possibly TRBD1 for D (6 bases). Per germline, CDR1 ENHRY and CDR2 SYGVKD. Trimming removed 6 bases at V and 1 base at J, with 9 bases between. The CDR3 runs to 13 residues. DNA for the CDR3: TGTGCCATCAGCGTACAGGGGAACACTGAAGCTTTCTTT. It yields the protein CAISVQGNTEAFF.

The rearrangement joins TRBV7-8 to TRBJ2-7; D gene unclear. Trimming took off 1 base at V and 3 bases at J, with 7 bases between the two ends. Germline V CDR1 and CDR2: SGHVS, FQNEAQ. The length of the CDR3 is 13 residues. The CDR3, as DNA: TGTGCCAGCAGCTTAGTGCAGAACTACGAGCAGTACTTC. It encodes CASSLVQNYEQYF. Full variable domain (outside the CDR3, taken from reference TRBV7-8 and TRBJ2-7): GAGVSQSPRYKVAKRGQDVALRCDPISGHVSLFWYQQALGQGPEFLTYFQNEAQLDKSGLPSDRFFAERPEGSVSTLKIQRTQQEDSAVYLCASSLVQNYEQYFGPGTRLTVT.

CDR3: CASSSRGGAQETQYF. CDR3 coding DNA: TGTGCCAGCAGTTCTAGGGGGGGGGCCCAAGAGACCCAGTACTTC. V is TRBV6-5 and J is TRBJ2-5; a weak D match, TRBD2 (7 bases). Germline values: CDR1 MNHEY, CDR2 SVGAGI. The CDR3 spans 15 residues. V was pared by 4 bases and J by 1 base, with 13 bases between.

The chain uses TRBV7-9 and TRBJ2-5; 7 bases align to TRBD1. Germline V gives CDR1 SEHNR, CDR2 FQNEAQ (reference sequence). The CDR3 covers 15 residues. Losses at the gene ends were 5 bases for V and 8 bases for J; bases not matched to a gene: 14. CDR3 nucleotides: TGTGCCAGCAGCGGATCCGGGACAGCAACTGACACCCAGTACTTC. Its protein is CASSGSGTATDTQYF.

This clonotype was found a few times. This chain uses TRBV7-9 with TRBJ1-1, with 7 bases that match TRBD1. The CDR3 has 13 amino acids. J lost 6 bases, V lost 8 bases, and 9 bases had no gene match. CDR1 SEHNR and CDR2 FQNEAQ come from the germline V gene (reference sequence). The CDR3 region is CASALTGVPEAFF. In nucleotides, the CDR3 is TGTGCCAGCGCACTAACAGGGGTACCTGAAGCTTTCTTT. The variable domain in full, completed from reference TRBV7-9 and TRBJ1-1, reads DTGVSQNPRHKITKRGQNVTFRCDPISEHNRLYWYRQTLGQGPEFLTYFQNEAQLEKSRLLSDRFSAERPKGSFSTLEIQRTEQGDSAMYLCASALTGVPEAFFGQGTRLTVV.

The V and J genes are TRBV7-3 and TRBJ2-6; D is possibly TRBD1 or TRBD2 (6 bases each). Per the germline V gene, CDR1 is SGHTA and CDR2 is FQGTGA. V was pared by 1 base and J by 2 bases, with 18 bases between. The CDR3 loop spans 19 amino acids. CDR3 protein: CASSLMPGAVRTGANVLTF. DNA of the CDR3: TGTGCCAGCAGCTTAATGCCGGGGGCGGTAAGGACTGGGGCCAACGTCCTGACTTTC.

The chain is built from TRBV25-1 and TRBJ1-6, with TRBD1 as a possible D gene (5 bases). V lost 1 base, J lost 7 bases, and 14 bases lay in between. This CDR3 contains 16 residues. Germline assignment: CDR1 MGHDK and CDR2 SYGVNS. CDR3 sequence: CASSEWGRRENSPLHF. CDR3 sequence (DNA): TGTGCCAGCAGTGAATGGGGGAGGAGAGAGAATTCACCCCTCCACTTT.

This rearrangement joins TRBV7-3 to TRBJ2-2; tentative D call: TRBD2 (5 bases). Trimming took off 5 bases at V and 2 bases at J, with 9 bases between the two ends. From germline, CDR1 is SGHTA and CDR2 FQGTGA. The CDR3 spans 14 residues. The CDR3 loop reads CASSPGLNTGELFF. In nucleotides, the CDR3 is TGTGCCAGCAGCCCCGGACTTAACACCGGGGAGCTGTTTTTT.

This chain uses TRBV15 with TRBJ2-5; 7 bases map to TRBD2. The V and J ends lost 3 bases and 2 bases, in that order; junction bases with no gene match: 6. This CDR3 comprises 15 residues. The V gene's germline CDR1 is LNHNV and CDR2 YYDKDF (reference sequence). CDR3 nucleotides: TGTGCCACCAGCAGGCGGGGGTCTAATCAAGAGACCCAGTACTTC. This sequence encodes CATSRRGSNQETQYF.

A few counts support this clonotype. This chain uses TRBV12-3 or TRBV12-4 with TRBJ1-1; possible D gene TRBD1, 6 bases. This CDR3 spans 14 amino acids. Trimming left V 7 bases short and J 4 bases short, with 16 bases between. The CDR3 region has the DNA TGTGCCAGCAATTTTGGGGGCTTCGTCACTGAAGCTTTCTTT. Translating gives CASNFGGFVTEAFF.

This chain connects TRBV19 to TRBJ2-1; 10 bases align to TRBD2. The germline gives CDR1 LNHDA, CDR2 SQIVND (reference sequence). V was clipped by 4 bases and J by 1 base; unmatched bases: 4. CDR3 size: 16 residues. The CDR3 region has the DNA TGTGCCAGTAGTAAGCGGGGGGGCCGGTCCTACAATGAGCAGTTCTTC. Translated, it gives CASSKRGGRSYNEQFF.

This clonotype was found a few times. The chain carries TRBV29-1 and TRBJ1-5; possible D gene TRBD1, 6 bases. The V gene's germline CDR1 is SQVTM and CDR2 ANQGSEA. This CDR3 contains 15 residues. The ends were cut back, 3 bases at V and 7 bases at J, with 19 bases in the middle. The CDR3 protein is CSVDVRGHVGQPQHF. The DNA for the CDR3 is TGCAGCGTTGATGTGAGGGGACACGTTGGACAGCCCCAGCATTTT.

The chain links TRBV5-1 to TRBJ2-3; D remains unclear. The CDR3 totals 14 residues. The germline CDR1 and CDR2 sequences are SGHRS and YFSETQ. Trimming took off 4 bases at V and 1 base at J, with 10 bases between the two ends. DNA for the CDR3: TGCGCCAGCAGCCTGTCCATCGGCACAGATACGCAGTATTTT. Encoded protein: CASSLSIGTDTQYF.

This clonotype has more than one count but fewer than ten. The chain recombines TRBV4-1 with TRBJ2-1; a weak D match, TRBD2 (5 bases). This CDR3 has 16 residues. Looked up from germline, CDR1 is MGHRA and CDR2 is YSYEKL. V was cut by 1 base and J by 6 bases, with 16 bases left in between. CDR3 loop: CASSQGNLARTNEQFF. CDR3 DNA: TGCGCCAGCAGCCAAGGGAACCTAGCTAGGACCAATGAGCAGTTCTTC.

The CDR3 sequence: CASSLRLTSGLDTQYF. DNA for the CDR3: TGTGCCAGCAGCTTAAGGTTGACTAGCGGGTTGGATACGCAGTATTTT. J is TRBJ2-3 and V is TRBV7-3; 10 bases align to TRBD2. Germline V lookup: CDR1 SGHTA, CDR2 FQGTGA. Unmatched junction bases numbered 7, after V lost 1 base and J lost 6 bases. This CDR3 spans 16 amino acids. Filled out from reference TRBV7-3 and TRBJ2-3, the complete variable domain reads GAGVSQTPSNKVTEKGKYVELRCDPISGHTALYWYRQSLGQGPEFLIYFQGTGAADDSGLPNDRFFAVRPEGSVSTLKIQRTERGDSAVYLCASSLRLTSGLDTQYFGPGTRLTVL.

This clonotype turned up a few times. The chain recombines TRBV5-1 with TRBJ2-1; the match to TRBD2 covers 9 bases. J gave up 4 bases and V 4 bases, and 6 bases lay outside the gene matches. The V gene's germline CDR1 is SGHRS and CDR2 YFSETQ. The CDR3 length is 15 residues. Written as DNA, the CDR3 is TGCGCCAGCAGCCCCATGACTAGCGGATACAATGAGCAGTTCTTC. This codes for CASSPMTSGYNEQFF.

This sequence joins TRBV7-9 and TRBJ2-2; D uncertain. There are 16 residues in the CDR3. CDR1 and CDR2 (germline): SEHNR, FQNEAQ (reference sequence). With 2 bases removed from V and 4 bases from J, the gap between germline ends came to 14 bases. The CDR3 here is CASSLLVGGITGELFF. In nucleotides, the CDR3 is TGTGCCAGCAGCTTACTCGTCGGTGGAATCACCGGGGAGCTGTTTTTT.

The rearrangement joins TRBV7-2 to TRBJ2-3, with 10 bases fitting TRBD2. The CDR3 has 16 residues. Per the germline V gene, CDR1 is SGHTA and CDR2 is FQGNSA. Trimming cost V 1 base and J 7 bases; bases outside gene matches: 8. The CDR3 loop reads CASSLVAGGPQNTQYF. In nucleotides, the CDR3 is TGTGCCAGCAGCTTAGTAGCGGGGGGACCACAAAATACGCAGTATTTT.

V usage is TRBV2 and J usage is TRBJ1-2; D possibly corresponds to TRBD1 (5 bases). Trimming left V 7 bases short and J 5 bases short, with 20 bases between. This CDR3 is built from 15 residues. Germline lookup yields CDR1 SNHLY and CDR2 FYNNEI. CDR3 nucleotides: TGTGCCAGCACTCCGGCTGCTCCGGGGCTTTATGGCTACACCTTC. As protein: CASTPAAPGLYGYTF.

The genes are TRBV7-9 and TRBJ2-1, with D perhaps TRBD1 (5 bases). Per the germline V gene, CDR1 is SEHNR and CDR2 is FQNEAQ (reference sequence). The CDR3 runs 16 residues. V was shortened by 7 bases and J by 7 bases, with 23 bases between the two germline ends. The CDR3 reads CASNHLRGQGNNEQFF. The CDR3 bases are TGTGCCAGCAACCACCTAAGGGGCCAGGGAAATAATGAGCAGTTCTTC.